What follows is one TCR beta chain and its context. This record comes from a study of blood T cell repertoires in COVID-19. On the study more broadly: PBMCs, B-cell-depleted T cells, or T cells were the source of the cDNA or gDNA that made up the material.

Clones were read by immunoSEQ multiplex PCR, and TCRdb kept only the in-frame ones, dropping some. Of 150,000 to 200,000 clones in the sample, just under 90% were seen once. V gave up 6 bases and J gave up 5 bases; unmatched junction bases: 19. Germline lookup yields CDR1 SQVTM and CDR2 ANQGSEA. The CDR3 totals 17 residues. The TCR was taken from a man between 18 and 35 years old with active or convalescent COVID-19. Sequencing input: peripheral blood. V gene TRBV29-1 combines with J gene TRBJ2-1; 7 bases align to TRBD1. The CDR3 coding sequence is TGCAGCGTGCCGATCGTAAGACAGGGTTGGTACAACAATGAGCAGTTCTTC. This gives the protein CSVPIVRQGWYNNEQFF.